The table lists the clone carrying this T cell receptor (beta chain) with a few counts. The source of the sample is a study of cytomegalovirus exposure and HLA in healthy donors. This CDR3 is 11 amino acids long. V was trimmed by 1 base and J by 3 bases, leaving 4 bases between them. CDR1 and CDR2 (germline): DFQATT, SNEGSKA (reference sequence). Primers: 60 Vbeta forward and 13 Jbeta reverse. Profiling relied on immunoSEQ multiplex PCR, and the TCRdb table lists in-frame clones only, not all of them. The table shows more than 90,000 clones, with 70% to 85% occurring only once. The receptor's source is a man between 50 and 59 years old in good health and CMV-seropositive. This chain uses TRBV20-1 with TRBJ2-7, with unresolved D. Sequencing used PBMCs. The CDR3 region has the DNA TGCAGTGCTAGAGGTAACTACGAGCAGTACTTC. Its translation is CSARGNYEQYF.